The 32 T cell receptor beta chains below all came from one sample that was sequenced in a study of T cell responses to AZD1222 COVID-19 vaccine. Assay used: immunoSEQ multiplex PCR; TCRdb lists only in-frame clones, some missing. The sample holds 55,000 to 65,000 clones; 89% are singletons and the top ten take roughly 6.1%. The sequences come from peripheral blood, collected 28 days after the second AZD1222 dose. Receptor source: an adult who received the AZD1222 COVID-19 vaccine.

The chain is built from TRBV28 and TRBJ1-1, with D perhaps TRBD1 (6 bases). The V gene's germline CDR1 is MDHEN and CDR2 SYDVKM. Trimming stripped 7 bases from V and 5 bases from J, with 8 bases between. The CDR3 totals 11 residues. The CDR3: CASTRGTEAFF. The CDR3 region has the DNA TGTGCCAGCACTAGGGGGACTGAAGCTTTCTTT.

The J gene is TRBJ2-5, the V gene TRBV9; 10 nucleotides match TRBD2. The CDR3 covers 16 residues. J was trimmed by 3 bases and V by 4 bases; bases with no gene match: 9. In germline, CDR1 is SGDLS, CDR2 YYNGEE. CDR3 nucleotide sequence: TGTGCCAGCAGCTCGGATTGGACTAGCGGAAAAGAGACCCAGTACTTC. Its protein is CASSSDWTSGKETQYF. The whole variable domain, filled in from reference TRBV9 and TRBJ2-5, reads DSGVTQTPKHLITATGQRVTLRCSPRSGDLSVYWYQQSLDQGLQFLIQYYNGEERAKGNILERFSAQQFPDLHSELNLSSLELGDSALYFCASSSDWTSGKETQYFGPGTRLLVL.

This clone was seen a single time. The chain has TRBV5-4 and TRBJ2-7; 7 positions match TRBD1. This CDR3 comprises 15 residues. V was clipped by 2 bases and J by 5 bases; unmatched bases: 10. Looked up from germline, CDR1 is SGHNT and CDR2 is YYREEE (reference sequence). The CDR3, as DNA: TGTGCCAGCAGCTTACAGGGGTTAGTGAGACACGAGCAGTACTTC. Its protein product is CASSLQGLVRHEQYF.

This rearrangement joins TRBV6-4 to TRBJ2-3, with 9 positions matching TRBD1. The CDR3 is made up of 15 amino acids. Germline lookup yields CDR1 MRHNA and CDR2 SNTAGT. V shed 6 bases and J 3 bases; nucleotides not matched to a gene: 7. In DNA, the CDR3 is TGTGCCAGCAGCCCCGGACAGGGGACGACAGATACGCAGTATTTT. Amino acid sequence: CASSPGQGTTDTQYF.

The rearrangement joins TRBV24-1 to TRBJ2-7; 10 bases agree with TRBD1. Looked up from germline, CDR1 is KGHDR and CDR2 is SFDVKD. This CDR3 comprises 16 residues. J gave up 7 bases and V 3 bases, and 11 bases lay outside the gene matches. The CDR3 loop reads CATSDTPGQGLGEQYF. The CDR3 DNA is TGTGCCACCAGTGATACCCCGGGACAGGGGCTTGGGGAGCAGTACTTC.

The chain carries TRBV29-1 and TRBJ2-2; possibly TRBD1 or TRBD2 for D (5 bases each). This CDR3 is built from 14 residues. Germline CDR1 reads SQVTM; CDR2 reads ANQGSEA. Trimming cost V 2 bases and J 4 bases, with 11 bases left between them. CDR3 amino acids: CSVESFGTTGELFF. The CDR3, as DNA: TGCAGCGTTGAAAGTTTCGGGACCACCGGGGAGCTGTTTTTT.

V gene TRBV28 combines with J gene TRBJ2-7, with unresolved D. CDR3 length: 11 amino acids. Germline CDR1 reads MDHEN; CDR2 reads SYDVKM. Trimming removed 6 bases from V and 7 bases from J, with 10 bases in between. The CDR3 spells CASSLDEEQYF. In DNA form, the CDR3 reads TGTGCCAGCAGCCTTGACGAGGAGCAGTACTTC. Supplemented by reference TRBV28 and TRBJ2-7, the full variable domain reads DVKVTQSSRYLVKRTGEKVFLECVQDMDHENMFWYRQDPGLGLRLIYFSYDVKMKEKGDIPEGYSVSREKKERFSLILESASTNQTSMYLCASSLDEEQYFGPGTRLTVT.

The gene calls are TRBV30 and TRBJ1-1; D perhaps matches TRBD1 (5 bases). V lost 5 bases, J lost 1 base, and 8 bases lay in between. Germline-derived CDR1 and CDR2 are GTSNPN and SVGIG (reference sequence). The CDR3 contains 12 residues. The CDR3 spells CAWRTSNTEAFF. Written as DNA, the CDR3 is TGTGCCTGGCGGACATCGAACACTGAAGCTTTCTTT.

The chain uses TRBV4-3 and TRBJ2-1; the match to TRBD1 covers 7 bases. The CDR3 contains 18 residues. Per the germline V gene, CDR1 is LGHNA and CDR2 is YSLEER. V lost 1 base to trimming and J lost 0 bases; unmatched junction nucleotides: 9. CDR3 region: CASSQGRQGIASYNEQFF. CDR3 DNA: TGCGCCAGCAGCCAAGGGAGACAGGGTATCGCCTCCTACAATGAGCAGTTCTTC.

The rearrangement links TRBV19 to TRBJ2-7; 8 bases are shared with TRBD1. This CDR3 spans 12 amino acids. Germline CDR1 is LNHDA and CDR2 is SQIVND (reference sequence). The CDR3 region has the DNA TGTGCGGTAGGGCAGGGGGCGTTCGAGCAGTACTTC. Protein: CAVGQGAFEQYF.

V is TRBV5-1 and J is TRBJ2-1; D is tentatively TRBD1 or TRBD2 (5 bases each). CDR1 and CDR2 (germline): SGHRS, YFSETQ. The CDR3 covers 14 residues. Trimming left V 3 bases short and J 5 bases short, with 12 bases between. CDR3 in amino acids: CASSSSGTHNEQFF. The CDR3 DNA follows: TGCGCCAGCAGCTCTTCCGGGACGCACAATGAGCAGTTCTTC.

The V call is TRBV10-1, the J call TRBJ1-3; D uncertain. The CDR3 is 14 amino acids. The V gene lost 6 bases and the J gene lost 0 bases, with 9 bases spanning the gap. Germline CDR1 and CDR2: WNHNN and SYGVQD (reference sequence). This CDR3 is CASSPGSSGNTIYF. The CDR3 DNA follows: TGCGCCAGCAGCCCTGGCAGCTCTGGAAACACCATATATTTT.

This sequence joins TRBV19 and TRBJ2-1, with D possibly being TRBD1 (6 bases). The CDR3 contains 15 residues. The germline V gene encodes CDR1 LNHDA and CDR2 SQIVND (reference sequence). V was pared by 5 bases and J by 4 bases, with 15 bases between. The CDR3 DNA is TGTGCCAGTAGTGTGCTGACAGGTAAATACAATGAGCAGTTCTTC. It is translated as CASSVLTGKYNEQFF.

This chain connects TRBV7-2 to TRBJ1-1, with a tentative D call TRBD1 (6 bases). Germline V gives CDR1 SGHTA, CDR2 FQGNSA. The CDR3 is 14 amino acids. V was shortened by 2 bases and J by 5 bases, with 12 bases between the two germline ends. This CDR3 reads CASSLTGGRTEAFF. The CDR3 DNA sequence: TGTGCCAGCAGCTTAACGGGGGGCAGGACTGAAGCTTTCTTT.

The J gene is TRBJ2-5, the V gene TRBV10-1, with D unresolved. Trimming removed 3 bases at V and 1 base at J, with 6 bases between. Germline V gene data show CDR1 as WNHNN and CDR2 as SYGVQD (reference sequence). This CDR3 spans 13 amino acids. The CDR3 sequence is CASSDASQETQYF. CDR3 coding DNA: TGCGCCAGCAGTGATGCCAGCCAAGAGACCCAGTACTTC.

This clone came up once. The V call is TRBV5-1, the J call TRBJ2-6, with TRBD1 identical over 8 bases. The CDR3 has 15 amino acids. V dropped 3 bases and J dropped 2; count of bases not matched to a gene: 1. CDR1 and CDR2 from the germline V gene are SGHRS and YFSETQ. The CDR3 spells CASSSQGAGANVLTF. For the CDR3, the DNA is TGCGCCAGCAGCTCACAGGGGGCTGGGGCCAACGTCCTGACTTTC.

The genes are TRBV30 and TRBJ1-3, with D perhaps matching TRBD1 (6 bases). The ends were cut back, 2 bases at V and 0 bases at J, with 11 bases in the middle. The CDR3 length is 15 residues. Germline CDR1 is GTSNPN and CDR2 is SVGIG (reference sequence). CDR3 loop: CAWSPTGSSGNTIYF. The CDR3 DNA is TGTGCCTGGAGTCCCACAGGGAGCTCTGGAAACACCATATATTTT. The complete variable domain, with remaining parts taken from reference TRBV30 and TRBJ1-3, reads SQTIHQWPATLVQPVGSPLSLECTVEGTSNPNLYWYRQAAGRGLQLLFYSVGIGQISSEVPQNLSASRPQDRQFILSSKKLLLSDSGFYLCAWSPTGSSGNTIYFGEGSWLTVV.

This chain connects TRBV27 to TRBJ2-1, with D perhaps matching TRBD2 (6 bases). The CDR3 contains 15 residues. Per the germline V gene, CDR1 is MNHEY and CDR2 is SMNVEV (reference sequence). The V end was cut by 3 bases, the J end by 2 bases, with 11 bases between. Here the CDR3 reads CASSFGGSPYNEQFF. The CDR3 bases are TGTGCCAGCAGTTTCGGAGGGAGCCCCTACAATGAGCAGTTCTTC.

This clone was counted once. The chain carries TRBV7-2 and TRBJ2-6; 9 nucleotides line up with TRBD2. Germline CDR1 SGHTA, CDR2 FQGNSA. The J segment lost 2 bases and the V segment lost 5 bases, leaving 7 bases of the junction unmatched. This CDR3 is built from 17 residues. Here the CDR3 reads CASSQGVAGAGANVLTF. CDR3 DNA sequence: TGTGCCAGCAGCCAAGGGGTAGCGGGAGCTGGGGCCAACGTCCTGACTTTC.

This clone has just a few counts. The chain is built from TRBV28 and TRBJ1-2; TRBD1 aligns across 8 bases. The V and J ends lost 9 bases and 2 bases, in that order; junction bases with no gene match: 5. CDR1 MDHEN and CDR2 SYDVKM come from the germline V gene. The CDR3 runs to 13 residues. Written as DNA, the CDR3 is TGTGCCAGTGACCGGACAGGGAACTATGGCTACACCTTC. It yields the protein CASDRTGNYGYTF.

The rearrangement uses TRBV7-2 and TRBJ2-5; possibly TRBD2 for D (5 bases). CDR3 length equals 14 residues. The ends were cut back, 2 bases at V and 2 bases at J, with 9 bases in the middle. From germline, CDR1 is SGHTA and CDR2 FQGNSA. CDR3 coding DNA: TGTGCCAGCAGCTTATCGAGGGCTCAAGAGACCCAGTACTTC. The encoded protein is CASSLSRAQETQYF.

V gene TRBV10-3 combines with J gene TRBJ2-7; 8 bases match TRBD1. Germline-derived CDR1 and CDR2 are ENHRY and SYGVKD. There are 14 residues in the CDR3. The trim removed 6 bases at V and 6 bases at J, leaving 10 bases unmatched. Here the CDR3 DNA reads TGTGCCATCAGCCGACAGGGGAGAGGAGGCGAGCAGTACTTC. Translating gives CAISRQGRGGEQYF.

The chain uses TRBV27 and TRBJ1-6, with no clear D. Per germline, CDR1 MNHEY and CDR2 SMNVEV (reference sequence). This CDR3 region has 14 residues. The germline V and J ends were trimmed by 1 base and 4 bases, with 5 bases remaining between them. CDR3 sequence: CASSLYTYNSPLHF. DNA for the CDR3: TGTGCCAGCAGTTTATACACTTATAATTCACCCCTCCACTTT.

The chain uses TRBV30 and TRBJ2-3; D ambiguous. V was cut by 2 bases and J by 1 base, with 7 bases left in between. The CDR3 runs to 13 residues. CDR1 and CDR2 (germline): GTSNPN, SVGIG (reference sequence). The CDR3, as DNA: TGTGCCTGGAGTACCATAGGCACAGATACGCAGTATTTT. It encodes CAWSTIGTDTQYF.

This chain joins TRBV11-2 and TRBJ1-2; weak D call: TRBD1 (5 bases). This CDR3 comprises 13 residues. Germline loops: CDR1 SGHAT, CDR2 FQNNGV. With 5 bases removed from V and 8 bases from J, the gap between germline ends came to 15 bases. The CDR3: CASSPRGGGGYTF. For the CDR3, the DNA is TGTGCCAGCAGCCCCCGGGGGGGTGGCGGCTACACCTTC.

This chain connects TRBV9 to TRBJ2-6, with a possible D match to TRBD2 (5 bases). Germline assignment: CDR1 SGDLS and CDR2 YYNGEE. The CDR3 has 15 amino acids. Trimming removed 0 bases at V and 4 bases at J, with 8 bases between. CDR3 region: CASSVERVGANVLTF. The CDR3 DNA reads as TGTGCCAGCAGCGTAGAGAGGGTAGGGGCCAACGTCCTGACTTTC. Full variable domain (rest looked up from reference TRBV9 and TRBJ2-6): DSGVTQTPKHLITATGQRVTLRCSPRSGDLSVYWYQQSLDQGLQFLIQYYNGEERAKGNILERFSAQQFPDLHSELNLSSLELGDSALYFCASSVERVGANVLTFGAGSRLTVL.

CDR3 nucleotide sequence: TGTGCCAGCAGCACCCGGACAGGGGCTACTCCCGGCACCTTC. Translating it yields CASSTRTGATPGTF. The rearrangement joins TRBV11-2 to TRBJ1-2; the match to TRBD1 covers 9 bases. The CDR3 contains 14 residues. Trimming at V came to 5 bases and at J to 13 bases, leaving 14 bases not matched to a gene. Germline V CDR1 and CDR2: SGHAT, FQNNGV. Filled out from reference TRBV11-2 and TRBJ1-2, the complete variable domain reads EAGVAQSPRYKIIEKRQSVAFWCNPISGHATLYWYQQILGQGPKLLIQFQNNGVVDDSQLPKDRFSAERLKGVDSTLKIQPAKLEDSAVYLCASSTRTGATPGTFGSGTRLTVV.

The chain joins TRBV4-1 to TRBJ2-5, with D tentatively TRBD1 (5 bases). V lost 0 bases and J lost 7, with 12 bases in between. This CDR3 is 14 amino acids long. CDR1 is MGHRA and CDR2 is YSYEKL in the germline V gene. The CDR3 bases are TGCGCCAGCAGCCAAGACAGGGCGCCAGGGACCCAGTACTTC. Protein: CASSQDRAPGTQYF.

The V and J genes are TRBV5-4 and TRBJ2-2, with D perhaps matching TRBD2 (6 bases). The CDR3 totals 15 residues. V was clipped by 4 bases and J by 2 bases, with 12 bases between them. The germline gives CDR1 SGHNT, CDR2 YYREEE (reference sequence). The DNA for the CDR3 is TGTGCCAGCAGCGCGGGACTGAAAAACACCGGGGAGCTGTTTTTT. Protein product: CASSAGLKNTGELFF.

In its sample, this clone was seen once. J is TRBJ1-5 and V is TRBV19, with 8 bases aligning to TRBD1. J gave up 2 bases and V 5 bases, and 5 bases lay outside the gene matches. CDR1 is LNHDA, CDR2 SQIVND, per germline (reference sequence). The CDR3 is made up of 15 amino acids. CDR3 sequence (DNA): TGTGCCAGTAGTGCAGGACAGGGTCGCAATCAGCCCCAGCATTTT. Its translation is CASSAGQGRNQPQHF.

This chain connects TRBV10-1 to TRBJ2-1; D possibly corresponds to TRBD1 (6 bases). In germline, CDR1 is WNHNN, CDR2 SYGVQD (reference sequence). The CDR3 contains 16 residues. V lost 4 bases and J lost 12, with 25 bases in between. The CDR3 region has the DNA TGCGCCAGCAGTGGTTATCGGGAAACAGGGAATTTGGGGCAGTTCTTC. Its protein product is CASSGYRETGNLGQFF.

Here the CDR3 reads CASRERGTGIRTEAFF. CDR3 nucleotide sequence: TGTGCCAGCAGGGAAAGAGGGACAGGGATCCGCACTGAAGCTTTCTTT. The chain is built from TRBV6-4 and TRBJ1-1; 9 nucleotides align to TRBD1. The V gene's germline CDR1 is MRHNA and CDR2 SNTAGT. V was clipped by 6 bases and J by 4 bases; unmatched bases: 12. The CDR3 consists of 16 residues.